The clone carrying this TCR gamma chain was detected a few times. Antigen specificity is unknown. Since a far larger clone is one base different, this is likely a read error. The sample comes from a study of gammadelta T cells in human blood. Study-level results: Polyclonal expansion of innate γδ T cells after birth appeared microbially driven.

This CDR3 comprises 13 residues. Germline-derived CDR1 and CDR2 are EGSNGY and YDSYNSKV. TCRdb re-processed the RT-PCR reads via CATT. The table shows 160 or so gamma-chain clones, with roughly 3.7% occurring only once. This receptor was obtained from a human donor. Sequencing was done on a sample of non-Vgamma9Vdelta2 gamma-delta T cells from infant blood. This chain connects TRGV2 to TRGJ1 or TRGJ2. The CDR3 DNA follows: TGTGCCACCTGGGAGGAGAATTATTATAAGAAGCTCTTT. It is translated as CATWEENYYKKLF.